The next 10 T cell receptor beta chains were all read from a single sample in a study of vaccination effects on CD4 cells after COVID-19. Clones were sequenced by immunoSEQ multiplex PCR, and TCRdb holds only the in-frame ones, with some missing. The sample contains around 37,000 clones, around 78% of which appear only once. Antigen-specific CD4+ T cells expanded by the ViraFEST assay with viral peptide pools were then sequenced. Between days 10 and 11 of culture, CD4+ T cells were separated out. PCR confirmed that the person was infected with SARS-CoV-2 between March and December 2020. Antigens for these TCRs are unknown. Specimen: CD4+ T cells from PBMCs cultured with a peptide pool, collected before COVID-19 vaccination. All receptors come from a human donor who had a prior SARS-CoV-2 infection.

CDR3 bases: TGCAGCGTTGGGGACAGGGATCTACTTGACTATGGCTACACCTTC. Translating it yields CSVGDRDLLDYGYTF. The V and J genes are TRBV29-1 and TRBJ1-2; 9 nucleotides line up with TRBD1. CDR1 is SQVTM and CDR2 is ANQGSEA in the germline V gene. The CDR3 has 15 amino acids. The V gene end was trimmed by 4 bases and the J gene end by 3 bases; junction bases not matched to a gene: 9.

This chain joins TRBV5-4 and TRBJ2-1; 9 bases match TRBD2. The CDR3 contains 15 residues. V lost 4 bases to trimming and J lost 5 bases; unmatched junction nucleotides: 7. Germline values: CDR1 SGHNT, CDR2 YYREEE (reference sequence). The CDR3 reads CASSPGTSRNNEQFF. The DNA for the CDR3 is TGTGCCAGCAGCCCCGGGACTAGCCGAAACAATGAGCAGTTCTTC.

This chain connects TRBV7-2 to TRBJ1-5; no firm D call. This CDR3 contains 12 residues. Germline V lookup: CDR1 SGHTA, CDR2 FQGNSA. V shed 5 bases and J shed 3 bases, with 5 bases lying between them. The CDR3 loop is CASSTFNQPQHF. DNA for the CDR3: TGTGCCAGCAGCACATTCAATCAGCCCCAGCATTTT.

The chain joins TRBV12-3 or TRBV12-4 to TRBJ1-1; D call uncertain. The CDR3 extends over 11 amino acids. The ends were cut back, 6 bases at V and 3 bases at J, with 5 bases in the middle. The CDR3 nucleotides read TGTGCCAGCAGCCAACACACTGAAGCTTTCTTT. This gives the protein CASSQHTEAFF.

The CDR3 region is CASSRMSSGNTIYF. CDR3 nucleotides: TGTGCCAGCAGCCGCATGAGCTCTGGAAACACCATATATTTT. The chain employs TRBV7-2 and TRBJ1-3; D not certain. V lost 5 bases and J lost 0, with 8 bases in between. The CDR3 covers 14 residues. CDR1 and CDR2 from the germline V gene are SGHTA and FQGNSA.

The rearrangement joins TRBV7-6 to TRBJ1-1, with 9 bases aligning to TRBD1. Germline assignment: CDR1 SGHVS and CDR2 FNYEAQ. V was clipped by 1 base and J by 3 bases; unmatched bases: 9. This CDR3 contains 17 residues. CDR3 loop: CASSLELARDRDTEAFF. CDR3 DNA: TGTGCCAGCAGCTTAGAGTTGGCGCGGGACAGGGACACTGAAGCTTTCTTT.

The rearrangement uses TRBV14 and TRBJ2-2; D call uncertain. Trimming cost V 6 bases and J 5 bases, with 4 bases left between them. The CDR3 is made up of 11 amino acids. The germline V gene encodes CDR1 SGHDN and CDR2 FVKESK. In DNA, the CDR3 is TGTGCCAGCAGTGTTACCGGGGAGCTGTTTTTT. Translation gives CASSVTGELFF.

This clone was observed a handful of times. This chain connects TRBV5-4 to TRBJ2-7, with 12 positions matching TRBD2. The CDR3 runs 14 residues. Germline lookup yields CDR1 SGHNT and CDR2 YYREEE (reference sequence). The trim removed 4 bases at V and 5 bases at J, leaving 4 bases unmatched. The CDR3 region has the DNA TGTGCCAGCAGCCCCCGACTAGCGGGAGACGAGCAGTACTTC. Translated, it gives CASSPRLAGDEQYF. Drawing the rest from reference TRBV5-4 and TRBJ2-7, the complete variable domain is ETGVTQSPTHLIKTRGQQVTLRCSSQSGHNTVSWYQQALGQGPQFIFQYYREEENGRGNFPPRFSGLQFPNYSSELNVNALELDDSALYLCASSPRLAGDEQYFGPGTRLTVT.

This clone was seen once. This chain joins TRBV12-3 or TRBV12-4 and TRBJ1-1, with TRBD1 as a possible D gene (6 bases). The CDR3 length is 13 residues. Trimming removed 5 bases at V and 6 bases at J, with 13 bases between. CDR3 protein: CASSPRQESEAFF. In DNA form, the CDR3 reads TGTGCCAGCAGTCCCAGACAGGAGTCTGAAGCTTTCTTT.

This sequence joins TRBV27 and TRBJ2-1; 7 bases are shared with TRBD2. V gave up 6 bases and J gave up 6 bases; unmatched junction bases: 17. CDR3 length: 17 amino acids. Germline V gene sequence: CDR1 MNHEY, CDR2 SMNVEV (reference sequence). CDR3 residues: CASSPRTSGIFRNEQFF. In nucleotides, the CDR3 is TGTGCCAGCAGCCCGAGGACCAGCGGGATTTTCCGCAATGAGCAGTTCTTC.